These 19 T cell receptor beta chains share one sample of origin, sequenced in a study of T cells after yellow fever vaccination. TCRdb used MiXCR to reprocess the 5' RACE reads, holding one entry per CDR3 protein. The profile covers 550,000 or so distinct CDR3 sequences, with roughly 19% appearing a single time and roughly an eighth taken by the ten largest. The sample was PBMCs, taken 15 days after the yellow fever booster vaccination. Receptor source: a man aged 25 to 45 who received the YFV17D yellow fever vaccine.

This chain links TRBV6-6 with TRBJ2-3; the match to TRBD2 covers 7 bases. This CDR3 is 13 amino acids long. V lost 11 bases to trimming and J lost 9 bases; unmatched junction nucleotides: 14. Germline V gives CDR1 MNHNY, CDR2 SVGAGI (reference sequence). In DNA form, the CDR3 reads TGTGCCGGATCGGGACTACGCCGGGACACGCAGTATTTT. Translation gives CAGSGLRRDTQYF.

The chain links TRBV6-1 to TRBJ1-6; 9 bases fit TRBD1. Germline V gene data show CDR1 as MNHNS and CDR2 as SASEGT. This CDR3 is 16 amino acids long. The J segment lost 7 bases and the V segment lost 6 bases, leaving 10 bases of the junction unmatched. The CDR3 here is CASSTRWDRDNSPLHF. The CDR3 DNA reads TGTGCCAGCAGCACCAGATGGGACAGGGACAATTCACCCCTCCACTTT.

The rearrangement uses TRBV21-1 and TRBJ2-3; TRBD2, the table's D call, lacks a check against the DNA. TRBV21-1 is termed a pseudogene. This CDR3 is 19 amino acids long. The DNA for the CDR3 is TGTGCCAGCAGCAAAGAAGGGACTAGCGGGACCGGGGATCCAGATACGCAGTATTTT. As protein: CASSKEGTSGTGDPDTQYF.

This clonotype was recorded a few times. The chain uses TRBV5-4 and TRBJ1-1; 7 bases match TRBD1. CDR3 size: 15 residues. Germline loops: CDR1 SGHNT, CDR2 YYREEE (reference sequence). V lost 5 bases, J lost 2 bases, and 9 bases stayed unmatched. The CDR3 sequence: CASREEQGINTEAFF. The DNA of the CDR3 is TGTGCCAGCAGAGAAGAACAGGGGATAAACACTGAAGCTTTCTTT.

The table lists this clonotype with a few counts. V and J are TRBV7-2 and TRBJ2-2, with 8 bases that match TRBD2. With 5 bases clipped from V and 5 bases from J, the junction kept 7 bases outside the gene matches. Germline V gene data show CDR1 as SGHTA and CDR2 as FQGNSA. The CDR3 has 15 residues. The CDR3 DNA sequence: TGTGCCAGCAGCCCCAGCGGGAGCGCTACCGGGGAGCTGTTTTTT. Translated, it gives CASSPSGSATGELFF. Full variable domain (rest looked up from reference TRBV7-2 and TRBJ2-2): GAGVSQSPSNKVTEKGKDVELRCDPISGHTALYWYRQSLGQGLEFLIYFQGNSAPDKSGLPSDRFSAERTGGSVSTLTIQRTQQEDSAVYLCASSPSGSATGELFFGEGSRLTVL.

This clonotype appeared a few times. CDR3 nucleotide sequence: TGCGCCAGCCTCGGGACTCAAGAGACCCAGTACTTC. Protein: CASLGTQETQYF. V and J are TRBV4-3 and TRBJ2-5, with a possible D match to TRBD2 (6 bases). The CDR3 is made up of 12 amino acids. Trimming pared 8 bases from V and 2 bases from J, leaving 9 bases between. Germline assignment: CDR1 LGHNA and CDR2 YSLEER.

This clonotype has a count of ten or more. V usage is TRBV7-2 and J usage is TRBJ2-1, with 11 bases aligning to TRBD2. V lost 7 bases to trimming and J lost 3 bases; unmatched junction nucleotides: 11. This CDR3 is 17 amino acids long. Germline-derived CDR1 and CDR2 are SGHTA and FQGNSA. The chain's CDR3 is CASNIHSGRAIYNEQFF. The CDR3 DNA follows: TGTGCCAGCAATATCCATAGCGGGAGGGCGATCTACAATGAGCAGTTCTTC.

This chain links TRBV12-3 or TRBV12-4 with TRBJ2-1; 7 bases map to TRBD2. CDR3 length: 16 amino acids. The V segment lost 3 bases and the J segment 2 bases; nucleotides outside the gene matches: 7. DNA for the CDR3: TGTGCCAGCAGTTTCAGCGGGACTGATGCCTACAATGAGCAGTTCTTC. Translated: CASSFSGTDAYNEQFF.

The table lists this clonotype with a count of one. The rearrangement uses TRBV6-2 or TRBV6-3 and TRBJ1-5, with D perhaps matching TRBD1 (5 bases). Germline V gene lookup returns CDR1 MNHEY and CDR2 SVGEGT. The CDR3 has 15 residues. V was trimmed by 1 base and J by 3 bases, leaving 10 bases between them. The CDR3 nucleotides read TGTGCCAGCAGTTACTACCACAGGATCAATCAGCCCCAGCATTTT. Its protein is CASSYYHRINQPQHF.

The CDR3 region has the DNA TGTGCCAGCAGTTACGGGACTAGCGGGAGTATTGTCCCCTACGAGCAGTACTTC. Translated, it gives CASSYGTSGSIVPYEQYF. The chain has TRBV6-5 and TRBJ2-7, with 14 bases lining up with TRBD2. V dropped 2 bases and J dropped 2; count of bases not matched to a gene: 8. There are 18 residues in the CDR3. The germline V gene has CDR1 MNHEY and CDR2 SVGAGI.

The table lists this clonotype with a few counts. This chain connects TRBV15 to TRBJ2-3; TRBD2 might be the D (6 bases). The V gene lost 1 base and the J gene lost 2 bases, with 10 bases spanning the gap. The CDR3 totals 15 residues. The germline V gene has CDR1 LNHNV and CDR2 YYDKDF (reference sequence). CDR3 sequence (DNA): TGTGCCACCAGCAGAGGCGGGATAGTCACAGATACGCAGTATTTT. Protein product: CATSRGGIVTDTQYF.

A few counts support this clonotype. This chain connects TRBV20-1 to TRBJ2-5; TRBD2 matches at 8 bases. V lost 4 bases and J lost 5; bases outside the gene matches: 6. The germline gives CDR1 DFQATT, CDR2 SNEGSKA (reference sequence). The CDR3 runs to 13 residues. The CDR3: CSATAGVVETQYF. The CDR3 DNA reads TGCAGTGCTACAGCGGGAGTTGTTGAGACCCAGTACTTC.

This chain joins TRBV5-6 and TRBJ2-7; TRBD2 might be the D (5 bases). The V end was cut by 4 bases, the J end by 2 bases, with 16 bases between. Germline CDR1 is SGHDT and CDR2 is YYEEEE. The CDR3 sequence is 15 residues long. CDR3 residues: CASSNARVSPYEQYF. In DNA form, the CDR3 reads TGTGCCAGCAGCAATGCGAGGGTGAGCCCCTACGAGCAGTACTTC.

This clonotype was counted between two and nine times. The genes are TRBV6-2 or TRBV6-3 and TRBJ2-1; possibly TRBD2 for D (6 bases). Trimming shortened V by 2 bases and J by 9 bases, and 17 bases separated the two germline ends. Germline loops: CDR1 MNHEY, CDR2 SVGEGT. This CDR3 contains 15 residues. The CDR3 nucleotides read TGTGCCAGCAGTTACCAAAATCCCGGGGGTGGTGAGCAGTTCTTC. Residues: CASSYQNPGGGEQFF.

This clonotype was recorded a few times. The chain joins TRBV4-3 to TRBJ2-1, with 11 positions matching TRBD1. The CDR3 has 17 residues. After removal of 4 bases from V and 6 bases from J, the junction contained 11 bases not matched to a gene. Germline loops: CDR1 LGHNA, CDR2 YSLEER. The CDR3 protein is CASSPRTGTGGSNEQFF. Written as DNA, the CDR3 is TGCGCCAGCAGCCCACGGACCGGGACAGGGGGTAGCAATGAGCAGTTCTTC.

The V call is TRBV5-1, the J call TRBJ2-5, with D maybe TRBD2 (6 bases). Trimming pared 5 bases from V and 4 bases from J, leaving 15 bases between. Germline V gene lookup returns CDR1 SGHRS and CDR2 YFSETQ. The CDR3 runs to 14 residues. The CDR3 sequence: CASSPEGRRETQYF. In nucleotides, the CDR3 is TGCGCCAGCAGTCCGGAGGGGCGCAGAGAGACCCAGTACTTC. The variable domain in full, with the rest retrieved from reference TRBV5-1 and TRBJ2-5, is KAGVTQTPRYLIKTRGQQVTLSCSPISGHRSVSWYQQTPGQGLQFLFEYFSETQRNKGNFPGRFSGRQFSNSRSEMNVSTLELGDSALYLCASSPEGRRETQYFGPGTRLLVL.

This clonotype was recorded many times. The chain has TRBV12-3 or TRBV12-4 and TRBJ1-1, with D uncertain. With 1 base removed from V and 7 bases from J, the gap between germline ends came to 7 bases. This CDR3 is 12 amino acids long. The CDR3 loop reads CASSLGGIEAFF. CDR3 nucleotides: TGTGCCAGCAGTTTAGGAGGGATTGAAGCTTTCTTT.

J is TRBJ2-1 and V is TRBV5-1, with TRBD2 identical over 11 bases. The CDR3 consists of 18 residues. Trimming took 4 bases from V and 0 from J; bases not matched to a gene: 9. Germline CDR1 is SGHRS and CDR2 is YFSETQ. The CDR3 loop reads CASSGGLAATISYNEQFF. CDR3 nucleotide sequence: TGCGCCAGCAGCGGGGGACTAGCGGCCACTATCTCCTACAATGAGCAGTTCTTC.

The J gene is TRBJ2-1, the V gene TRBV27; D gene uncertain. The V end was cut by 3 bases, the J end by 6 bases, with 12 bases between. CDR1 and CDR2 (germline): MNHEY, SMNVEV (reference sequence). The CDR3 totals 14 residues. The CDR3 spells CASSFKGRGNEQFF. CDR3 DNA: TGTGCCAGCAGTTTTAAAGGTAGAGGCAATGAGCAGTTCTTC.